A single sample is the source of the 8 T cell receptor beta chains below, sequenced in a study of PD-L1 blockade in urothelial cancer. Assay: immunoSEQ multiplex PCR; the TCRdb copy retains only in-frame clones and omits some. The table lists about 110,000 clones, around 90% of them singletons. The time point was: peripheral blood 6 weeks after treatment start. The sequencing used PBMCs, collected around atezolizumab (anti-PD-L1) treatment. These receptors all come from a man in his 60s with urothelial cancer.

The chain employs TRBV5-5 and TRBJ2-7; 8 bases align to TRBD2. The trim removed 0 bases at V and 1 base at J, leaving 6 bases unmatched. The CDR3 is 16 amino acids. Germline V gene sequence: CDR1 SGHKS, CDR2 YYEKEE (reference sequence). The CDR3 nucleotides read TGTGCCAGCAGCTTGGGCGGGCGGGGGGCTTCCTACGAGCAGTACTTC. Translated, it gives CASSLGGRGASYEQYF.

The V gene is TRBV11-2, the J gene TRBJ2-1, with D possibly being TRBD2 (7 bases). This CDR3 is built from 14 residues. Trimming left V 1 base short and J 9 bases short, with 13 bases between. Germline V gene data show CDR1 as SGHAT and CDR2 as FQNNGV. CDR3 loop: CASSLARGGGEQFF. The CDR3 DNA follows: TGTGCCAGCAGCTTAGCTAGGGGAGGGGGTGAGCAGTTCTTC.

This clone was detected a few times. This sequence joins TRBV29-1 and TRBJ2-1; no reliable D call. This CDR3 comprises 13 residues. V was cut by 4 bases and J by 8 bases, with 15 bases left in between. Germline loops: CDR1 SQVTM, CDR2 ANQGSEA. CDR3 region: CSVVGVPIHEQFF. The CDR3 DNA reads as TGCAGCGTTGTAGGAGTACCGATACATGAGCAGTTCTTC.

This chain joins TRBV28 and TRBJ2-5; D unresolved. The germline CDR1 and CDR2 sequences are MDHEN and SYDVKM. The CDR3 consists of 11 residues. V lost 6 bases, J lost 5 bases, and 7 bases lay in between. DNA for the CDR3: TGTGCCAGCAGCCCCTCGGAGACCCAGTACTTC. It specifies CASSPSETQYF.

The genes are TRBV30 and TRBJ2-7, with 10 bases identical to TRBD1. V lost 2 bases to trimming and J lost 3 bases; unmatched junction nucleotides: 4. Germline V gene sequence: CDR1 GTSNPN, CDR2 SVGIG (reference sequence). The CDR3 contains 14 residues. This CDR3 reads CAWSTDRGLYEQYF. As DNA, the CDR3 is TGTGCCTGGAGTACAGACAGGGGGCTCTACGAGCAGTACTTC.

This chain uses TRBV28 with TRBJ2-7; D is undetermined. Per germline, CDR1 MDHEN and CDR2 SYDVKM. The ends were cut back, 7 bases at V and 5 bases at J, with 24 bases in the middle. The CDR3 has 16 residues. CDR3 nucleotide sequence: TGTGCCAGCAACTCAGCGTTTAGACCCTTCCGGCACGAGCAGTACTTC. Translating gives CASNSAFRPFRHEQYF.

The gene calls are TRBV7-2 and TRBJ2-5, with D tentatively TRBD1 (8 bases). Germline V gives CDR1 SGHTA, CDR2 FQGNSA. Trimming took 4 bases from V and 7 from J, leaving 13 bases between them. The CDR3 loop spans 13 amino acids. CDR3 amino acids: CASSSDREGTQYF. For the CDR3, the DNA is TGTGCCAGCAGCTCGGACAGGGAGGGGACCCAGTACTTC.

The sample holds one count of this clone. This chain links TRBV7-9 with TRBJ2-1; 10 bases align to TRBD2. Germline V gives CDR1 SEHNR, CDR2 FQNEAQ (reference sequence). The J segment lost 4 bases and the V segment lost 5 bases, leaving 8 bases of the junction unmatched. The CDR3 covers 16 residues. The CDR3 DNA reads TGTGCCAGCAGCCTGGCTCTAGCGGGAGAGTACAATGAGCAGTTCTTC. Protein: CASSLALAGEYNEQFF.